Listed below are T cell receptor beta chains from one sample, sequenced in a study of T cell repertoires in cytomegalovirus infection. No antigen is known for these receptors. TCRdb redid the calling of the reads with MiXCR, one entry per CDR3 protein. Among approximately 910,000 distinct CDR3 sequences listed, roughly 30% were seen once. Specimen: cultured CD8+ T cells from PBMCs, collected from culture after CMV antigen stimulation. Receptors originate from a human donor in good health (CMV status not recorded). Some clones in this sample may be carry-over from other donors' samples. CDR3s include the opening cysteine and the closing phenylalanine or tryptophan. D genes are given only for firm matches. The listing skips clone size in some rows; elsewhere it reads once, few, many or a size class.

J: TRBJ1-5
size: few
V: TRBV2
length: 14
D: TRBD1
CDR3: CATKDRGSNQPQHF
DNA: TGTGCCACTAAAGACAGGGGAAGCAATCAGCCCCAGCATTTT

J: TRBJ2-7
size: .
V: TRBV12-3/TRBV12-4
length: 13
D: TRBD1
CDR3: CASTGTGDSEQYF
DNA: TGTGCCAGCACTGGGACAGGGGATTCCGAGCAGTACTTC

J: TRBJ2-1
size: .
V: TRBV12-3/TRBV12-4
length: 14
D: .
CDR3: CASSFEESYNEQFF
DNA: TGTGCCAGCAGTTTTGAGGAGTCCTACAATGAGCAGTTCTTC

J: TRBJ1-1
size: .
V: TRBV28
length: 16
D: TRBD1
CDR3: CTSSLSGQGANTEAFF
DNA: TGTACCAGCAGTCTTTCAGGACAGGGAGCGAACACTGAAGCTTTCTTT

J: TRBJ1-6
size: .
V: TRBV7-9
length: 14
D: .
CDR3: CASSLTAYNSPLHF
DNA: TGTGCCAGCAGCTTGACAGCCTATAATTCACCCCTCCACTTT

J: TRBJ2-1
size: once
V: TRBV27
length: 17
D: .
CDR3: CASAGPERGSAYNEQFF
DNA: TGTGCCAGCGCTGGTCCGGAAAGGGGGTCAGCCTACAATGAGCAGTTCTTC

J: TRBJ2-7
size: .
V: TRBV7-9
length: 14
D: TRBD1
CDR3: CASSPGDRAYEQYF
DNA: TGTGCCAGCAGCCCCGGGGACAGGGCCTACGAGCAGTACTTC

J: TRBJ2-3
size: few
V: TRBV4-1
length: 16
D: .
CDR3: CASSQVLVGAAYTQYF
DNA: TGCGCCAGCAGCCAAGTTCTAGTCGGGGCGGCGTATACGCAGTATTTT

J: TRBJ1-5
size: few
V: TRBV15
length: 14
D: .
CDR3: CATSRDQEDQPQHF
DNA: TGTGCCACCAGCAGAGATCAGGAGGATCAGCCCCAGCATTTT

J: TRBJ2-1
size: few
V: TRBV19
length: 14
D: .
CDR3: CASSIPGSYNEQFF
DNA: TGTGCCAGTAGTATCCCCGGCTCCTACAATGAGCAGTTCTTC

J: TRBJ1-5
size: many
V: TRBV7-9
length: 14
D: .
CDR3: CASSPPGTNQPQHF
DNA: TGTGCCAGCAGCCCTCCAGGTACGAATCAGCCCCAGCATTTT

J: TRBJ2-5
size: .
V: TRBV2
length: 15
D: .
CDR3: CASSDPDFAQETQYF
DNA: TGTGCCAGCAGTGATCCGGATTTTGCCCAAGAGACCCAGTACTTC

J: TRBJ2-5
size: few
V: TRBV7-9
length: 14
D: .
CDR3: CASSLEFIGETQYF
DNA: TGTGCCAGCAGCTTAGAGTTCATAGGGGAGACCCAGTACTTC

J: TRBJ2-5
size: .
V: TRBV14
length: 15
D: .
CDR3: CASSQVTGLQETQYF
DNA: TGTGCCAGCAGCCAAGTCACAGGTCTTCAAGAGACCCAGTACTTC

J: TRBJ2-2
size: once
V: TRBV7-1
length: 13
D: .
CDR3: CASGPMNTGELFF
DNA: TGTGCCAGCGGGCCTATGAACACCGGGGAGCTGTTTTTT

J: TRBJ2-7
size: many
V: TRBV29-1
length: 12
D: .
CDR3: CSVVIETYEQYF
DNA: TGCAGCGTTGTTATAGAGACCTACGAGCAGTACTTC

J: TRBJ2-3
size: many
V: TRBV10-3
length: 16
D: .
CDR3: CAISGGTSTYTDTQYF
DNA: TGTGCCATCAGCGGGGGCACAAGCACGTACACAGATACGCAGTATTTT

J: TRBJ2-7
size: many
V: TRBV7-2
length: 14
D: .
CDR3: CASSYAGLSYEQYF
DNA: TGTGCCAGCAGCTACGCGGGACTCTCCTACGAGCAGTACTTC

J: TRBJ1-1
size: .
V: TRBV11-2
length: 15
D: .
CDR3: CASSSEGAGSTEAFF
DNA: TGTGCCAGCAGCTCCGAGGGAGCAGGGAGCACTGAAGCTTTCTTT

J: TRBJ1-2
size: .
V: TRBV4-2
length: 13
D: .
CDR3: CASSQPGPEGYTF
DNA: TGTGCCAGCAGCCAGCCGGGGCCAGAGGGCTACACCTTC

J: TRBJ2-2
size: few
V: TRBV4-3
length: 18
D: .
CDR3: CASSQDASVLMGTGELFF
DNA: TGCGCCAGCAGCCAAGATGCCAGCGTGCTGATGGGGACCGGGGAGCTGTTTTTT

J: TRBJ1-1
size: .
V: TRBV28
length: 13
D: .
CDR3: CASRFFPNTEAFF
DNA: TGTGCCAGCAGATTTTTTCCGAACACTGAAGCTTTCTTT

J: TRBJ1-1
size: .
V: TRBV7-3
length: 16
D: .
CDR3: CASSKLRQGEHTEAFF
DNA: TGTGCCAGCAGTAAACTTCGACAAGGGGAGCACACTGAAGCTTTCTTT

J: TRBJ2-1
size: .
V: TRBV25-1
length: 14
D: .
CDR3: CASKADPRLDEQFF
DNA: TGTGCCAGCAAGGCGGACCCACGGTTGGATGAGCAGTTCTTC

J: TRBJ1-5
size: many
V: TRBV7-2
length: 16
D: .
CDR3: CASSLAPLWGGQPQHF
DNA: TGTGCCAGCAGCTTAGCGCCCCTTTGGGGTGGTCAGCCCCAGCATTTT

J: TRBJ2-1
size: few
V: TRBV28
length: 15
D: .
CDR3: CASSLLSSRGNEQFF
DNA: TGTGCCAGCAGTTTATTGTCTTCACGGGGCAATGAGCAGTTCTTC

J: TRBJ2-5
size: .
V: TRBV18
length: 15
D: .
CDR3: CASSPTAGNQETQYF
DNA: TGTGCCAGCTCACCAACTGCCGGGAACCAAGAGACCCAGTACTTC

J: TRBJ2-7
size: few
V: TRBV27
length: 12
D: .
CDR3: CASSPRLDEQYF
DNA: TGTGCCAGCAGTCCCCGTCTCGACGAGCAGTACTTC

J: TRBJ2-7
size: .
V: TRBV4-1
length: 13
D: TRBD2
CDR3: CASGTSVTYEQYF
DNA: TGCGCCAGCGGGACTAGCGTTACCTACGAGCAGTACTTC

J: TRBJ2-3
size: .
V: TRBV6-2/TRBV6-3
length: 15
D: .
CDR3: CASSYSVGSTDTQYF
DNA: TGTGCCAGCAGTTACTCTGTCGGGAGCACAGATACGCAGTATTTT

J: TRBJ1-2
size: few
V: TRBV7-9
length: 15
D: .
CDR3: CASSPRQRFNYGYTF
DNA: TGTGCCAGCAGCCCCAGACAGAGGTTTAACTATGGCTACACCTTC

J: TRBJ2-3
size: .
V: TRBV7-2
length: 8
D: .
CDR3: CASSLMVF
DNA: TGTGCCAGCAGCTTAATGGTTTTT